Detailed here is one TCR beta chain. The antigen is undetermined. The donors (healthy individuals) were bone marrow donors. The PCR contained 60 Vbeta and 13 Jbeta primers. Method: immunoSEQ multiplex PCR; TCRdb's copy keeps in-frame clones and lacks some. Here the sample spans around 140,000 clones, almost 85% being singletons. This sample was taken from a study of cytomegalovirus exposure and HLA in healthy donors. General study findings and limits: Later analysis showed TCR association rates varying by HLA locus, highest for DRB1 and lowest for HLA-C.

J was trimmed by 7 bases and V by 3 bases; bases with no gene match: 10. The length of the CDR3 is 15 residues. Germline V gene lookup returns CDR1 SGHTA and CDR2 FQGNSA. This TCR came from an older woman in good health and CMV-seropositive. Source material: PBMCs. This rearrangement joins TRBV7-2 to TRBJ2-5, with 8 bases that match TRBD2. The CDR3 DNA follows: TGTGCCAGCAGCTTTACCAGCGGGGGCGCAGGGACCCAGTACTTC. This encodes CASSFTSGGAGTQYF.